The clone carrying this T cell receptor beta chain was seen ten or more times. Its antigen is unknown. The record originates from a study of T cell responses to AZD1222 COVID-19 vaccine. Overall study results and limits: Seropositive status at baseline applied to only a handful of AZD1222 recipients. The peak T cell response came first, and repertoires were sampled only after it.

V was trimmed by 5 bases and J by 3 bases, leaving 14 bases between them. In germline, CDR1 is SGHTA, CDR2 FQGNSA. This CDR3 is 15 amino acids long. Sequencing was performed with immunoSEQ multiplex PCR; in TCRdb, only in-frame clones are kept and a portion is missing. The repertoire holds around 150,000 clones, about 90% seen once, with 1.5% to 2% in the top ten. The source is an adult in good health. The chain couples TRBV7-2 to TRBJ1-5; weak D call: TRBD1 (6 bases). Here the sequenced sample was peripheral blood, taken on day 0 of AZD1222 vaccination. CDR3 nucleotide sequence: TGTGCCAGCAGCCCAGGGGCGGGACCCAATCAGCCCCAGCATTTT. Residues: CASSPGAGPNQPQHF.